This T cell receptor beta chain was obtained from a study of naive and memory T cell subsets. An equimolar mix of two oligonucleotides served as the beta constant-region primer for TRBC1 and TRBC2. The ligated cDNA underwent four PCR rounds using SP2 and nested alpha and beta constant-region primers. Each CDR3 protein gets one entry after TCRdb re-called the UMI-ligation and nested PCR reads with MiXCR. The data show about 120,000 distinct CDR3 sequences, with 36% seen just once and approximately 0.88% held by the top ten. The CDR3 runs 13 residues. Germline V lookup: CDR1 MNHEY, CDR2 SMNVEV (reference sequence). V dropped 10 bases and J dropped 8 bases, with 17 bases sitting between them.

V is TRBV27 and J is TRBJ2-2; D not certain. This TCR came from a human donor in good health. What was sequenced was central memory CD4+ T cells from blood. The DNA for the CDR3 is TGTGCCACCAGCCGGCAGTCCATGGGGGAGCTGTTTTTT. Its protein product is CATSRQSMGELFF.